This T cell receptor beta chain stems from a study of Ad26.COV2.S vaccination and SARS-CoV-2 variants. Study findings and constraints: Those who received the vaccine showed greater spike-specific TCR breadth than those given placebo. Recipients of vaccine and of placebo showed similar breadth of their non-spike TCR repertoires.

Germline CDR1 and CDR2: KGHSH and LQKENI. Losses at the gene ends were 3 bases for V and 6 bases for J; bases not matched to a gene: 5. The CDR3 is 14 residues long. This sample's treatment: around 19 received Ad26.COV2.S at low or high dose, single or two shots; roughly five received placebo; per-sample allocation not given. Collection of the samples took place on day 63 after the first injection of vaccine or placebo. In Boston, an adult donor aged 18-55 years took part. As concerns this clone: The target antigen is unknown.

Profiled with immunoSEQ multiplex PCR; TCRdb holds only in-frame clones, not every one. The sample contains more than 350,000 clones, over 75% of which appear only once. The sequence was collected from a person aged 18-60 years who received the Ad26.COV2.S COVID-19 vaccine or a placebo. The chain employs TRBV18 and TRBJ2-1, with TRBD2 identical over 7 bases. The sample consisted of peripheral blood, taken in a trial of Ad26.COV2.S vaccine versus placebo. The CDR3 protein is CASSPSWGGNEQFF. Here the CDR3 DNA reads TGTGCCAGCTCACCTTCCTGGGGGGGCAATGAGCAGTTCTTC.